This T cell receptor beta chain was captured in a study of blood T cell repertoires in COVID-19. Across the study: Researchers got acute and convalescent COVID-19 samples from the United States, Italy and Spain. Sources were T cells, B-cell-depleted T cells, or PBMCs; the material itself was cDNA or gDNA.

The V and J ends lost 0 bases and 3 bases, in that order; junction bases with no gene match: 10. This CDR3 is built from 17 residues. CDR1 and CDR2 (germline): LGHNA, YNFKEQ. Seattle's cohort entered during active infection and was followed longitudinally. The authors' processing: It was from reference gene primer amplification that nucleated cell counts were estimated. Produced via immunoSEQ multiplex PCR; TCRdb's table is partial and in-frame only. The D gene and trimming were derived from the DNA, and the V and J assignments and clone size from that table. The sample lists 70,000 or so clones; around 80% were seen once.

Specimen: peripheral blood. The origin of this receptor is a middle-aged man with COVID-19, enrolled during active disease. The chain links TRBV4-2 to TRBJ2-5, with 7 bases that match TRBD2. CDR3 in DNA: TGTGCCAGCAGCCAAGAGTCTAGCGGTCGATGGGAAGAGACCCAGTACTTC. Protein: CASSQESSGRWEETQYF.